One and the same sample provided the 16 T cell receptor beta chains below, sequenced in a study of blood T cell repertoires in COVID-19. Assay used: immunoSEQ multiplex PCR; TCRdb lists only in-frame clones, some missing. The sample contains fewer than 250,000 clones, just over 85% of which appear only once. The sequenced material came from peripheral blood. Source of these receptors: a man aged 45-65 years with acute or convalescent COVID-19.

The rearrangement links TRBV5-1 to TRBJ1-2, with D unclear. The CDR3 spans 13 residues. Germline lookup yields CDR1 SGHRS and CDR2 YFSETQ. V was shortened by 5 bases and J by 6 bases, with 14 bases between the two germline ends. The CDR3 DNA follows: TGCGCCAGCAGATCTCAGGCCGGGGATGGCTACACCTTC. Translated, it gives CASRSQAGDGYTF.

The chain joins TRBV6-1 to TRBJ1-2; TRBD1 matches at 8 bases. The J segment lost 10 bases and the V segment lost 0 bases, leaving 16 bases of the junction unmatched. The CDR3 spans 17 residues. The germline V gene has CDR1 MNHNS and CDR2 SASEGT. The CDR3: CASSEATPGTGFYHYTF. In DNA form, the CDR3 reads TGTGCCAGCAGTGAAGCCACCCCCGGGACAGGTTTTTATCACTACACCTTC.

The rearrangement links TRBV19 to TRBJ1-1; no definite D call. This CDR3 spans 14 amino acids. V lost 3 bases to trimming and J lost 3 bases, with 11 bases between them. Germline lookup yields CDR1 LNHDA and CDR2 SQIVND (reference sequence). The CDR3 DNA follows: TGTGCCAGTAGTATTGGCCAGGCCGACACTGAAGCTTTCTTT. Amino acids: CASSIGQADTEAFF.

The rearrangement joins TRBV6-1 to TRBJ1-1, with a weak D call TRBD1 (6 bases). Deletions cut 2 bases from V and 4 bases from J, with 14 bases between. Germline V lookup: CDR1 MNHNS, CDR2 SASEGT. This CDR3 contains 15 residues. The CDR3 sequence is CASSEIGGPSTEAFF. The CDR3 bases are TGTGCCAGCAGTGAAATTGGGGGCCCCAGCACTGAAGCTTTCTTT.

This clone was detected many times. V usage is TRBV6-1 and J usage is TRBJ1-2; D possibly corresponds to TRBD1 (6 bases). Germline CDR1 MNHNS, CDR2 SASEGT. CDR3 length: 16 residues. The V end was cut by 4 bases, the J end by 1 base, with 16 bases between. The CDR3 loop is CASSGNLGQSNYGYTF. CDR3 nucleotide sequence: TGTGCCAGCAGTGGGAACCTTGGACAGAGTAACTATGGCTACACCTTC.

The gene calls are TRBV18 and TRBJ1-3, with a possible D match to TRBD1 (6 bases). This CDR3 is 16 amino acids long. Trimming cost V 2 bases and J 0 bases, with 11 bases left between them. Germline V gene sequence: CDR1 KGHSH, CDR2 LQKENI. The CDR3 DNA sequence: TGTGCCAGCTCACCAAACAGGGCCTCCTCTGGAAACACCATATATTTT. Translating gives CASSPNRASSGNTIYF.

The rearrangement uses TRBV7-3 and TRBJ2-3, with D perhaps TRBD1 (6 bases). This CDR3 comprises 15 residues. Per the germline V gene, CDR1 is SGHTA and CDR2 is FQGTGA. Trimming removed 0 bases from V and 2 bases from J, with 9 bases in between. The CDR3 coding sequence is TGTGCCAGCAGCTTAACTGGGACATCCACAGATACGCAGTATTTT. It encodes CASSLTGTSTDTQYF.

The chain joins TRBV3-1 (or the pseudogene TRBV3-2) to TRBJ2-4; TRBD1 is a possible D gene (6 bases). The CDR3 loop spans 13 amino acids. The germline V gene has CDR1 LGHDT and CDR2 YNNKEL (reference sequence). V lost 2 bases and J lost 7, with 9 bases in between. The CDR3 sequence is CASSQTGPNIQYF. The CDR3 DNA is TGTGCCAGCAGCCAAACAGGGCCGAACATTCAGTACTTC.

The chain has TRBV6-5 and TRBJ1-1, with D possibly TRBD1 on 6 matching bases. Germline V lookup: CDR1 MNHEY, CDR2 SVGAGI. The ends were cut back, 0 bases at V and 4 bases at J, with 9 bases in the middle. This CDR3 is built from 14 residues. CDR3 nucleotides: TGTGCCAGCAGTTACTCTGGCAGGGGCACTGAAGCTTTCTTT. As protein: CASSYSGRGTEAFF.

This sequence joins TRBV6-6 and TRBJ1-4; D possibly corresponds to TRBD1 (6 bases). Trimming removed 6 bases at V and 3 bases at J, with 11 bases between. The CDR3 loop spans 14 amino acids. Germline CDR1 and CDR2: MNHNY and SVGAGI (reference sequence). The CDR3 loop reads CASRKPGANEKLFF. CDR3 nucleotides: TGTGCCAGCAGGAAGCCAGGGGCTAATGAAAAACTGTTTTTT.

J is TRBJ2-6 and V is TRBV5-1, with D maybe TRBD2 (6 bases). CDR3 length: 16 amino acids. V lost 4 bases and J lost 0, with 11 bases in between. Germline V gives CDR1 SGHRS, CDR2 YFSETQ. The CDR3 reads CASSAGGSSGANVLTF. The DNA for the CDR3 is TGCGCCAGCAGCGCCGGGGGATCCTCTGGGGCCAACGTCCTGACTTTC.

This clone was picked up a small number of times. The rearrangement joins TRBV6-2 or TRBV6-3 to TRBJ2-3, with TRBD1 matching 7 bases. The length of the CDR3 is 13 residues. V gave up 6 bases and J gave up 11 bases; unmatched junction bases: 11. The germline V gene has CDR1 MNHEY and CDR2 SVGEGT. The CDR3 DNA reads as TGTGCCAGCAGCGCAACCCGGGACAGCCTGCAGTATTTT. This sequence encodes CASSATRDSLQYF.

The chain carries TRBV19 and TRBJ1-6; 9 bases map to TRBD1. The CDR3 contains 16 residues. With V trimmed by 5 bases and J by 9 bases, 11 bases remained unmatched. The germline gives CDR1 LNHDA, CDR2 SQIVND (reference sequence). Written as DNA, the CDR3 is TGTGCCAGTAGTGGGCGTCCGGGACAGGGTGCTTCACCCCTCCACTTT. Protein: CASSGRPGQGASPLHF.

The count of this clone is one. The chain combines TRBV5-1 with TRBJ1-6; 8 bases match TRBD1. CDR1 and CDR2 (germline): SGHRS, YFSETQ. The trim removed 2 bases at V and 7 bases at J, leaving 2 bases unmatched. This CDR3 is built from 14 residues. CDR3 in DNA: TGCGCCAGCAGCTTTCCAGGGGGCAATTCACCCCTCCACTTT. Translated, it gives CASSFPGGNSPLHF.

V and J are TRBV6-1 and TRBJ2-4; unclear D gene. The length of the CDR3 is 12 residues. V lost 3 bases, J lost 7 bases, and 7 bases lay in between. CDR1 is MNHNS, CDR2 SASEGT, per germline. The CDR3 DNA follows: TGTGCCAGCAGTGATCCGGGTAACATTCAGTACTTC. Translated: CASSDPGNIQYF.

The chain recombines TRBV6-8 with TRBJ1-6; the D gene is possibly TRBD1 (5 bases). CDR3 size: 17 residues. In germline, CDR1 is MNHGY, CDR2 SAAAGT. V shed 2 bases and J shed 1 base, with 12 bases lying between them. Written as DNA, the CDR3 is TGTGCCAGCAGTTACCGGGGGAAAGGGTCCTATAATTCACCCCTCCACTTT. It encodes CASSYRGKGSYNSPLHF.